This T cell receptor (beta chain) was sequenced during a study of cytomegalovirus exposure and HLA in healthy donors (dated by TCRdb to the late 2010s). About the full investigation: An earlier analysis of roughly 570 of the donors reported 276 Gb of sequence data and 95 million to 120 million unique TCR beta sequences obtained from about 179 million T cells. Roughly 290 gigabases of sequencing data and about 92 million unique TCR sequences made up an early release that covered some 640 HLA-typed donors. The genetic ancestry cluster associated with self-reported Caucasian donors included about four fifths of the roughly 400 genotyped donors. The study was designed to test whether signatures of past pathogen exposure could be identified by cataloging public T cell receptors. The study used immunosequencing to profile the T cell repertoires of under 700 subjects and linked those repertoires to cytomegalovirus serostatus. Along with the 666-subject first cohort, a separate validation cohort of approximately 110 different subjects was used. To predict cytomegalovirus infection status, the study brought together high-throughput TCR immunosequencing, statistical association of individual TCRs with disease status, and machine learning. A later analysis re-examined previously published TCR beta repertoires from just over 650 donors and added high-resolution HLA genotyping to investigate patterns of TCR occurrence. In the later analysis, no new phenotypic data were used to find candidate immune exposures; instead, reliance was placed on TCR beta sequences and their occurrence across donors. To decide whether each TCR beta V gene segment behaved as functional or pseudogenic, an earlier analysis of several hundred of the donors relied on high-throughput TCR beta sequencing. Alongside the repertoire data, information on donor age, sex, ethnicity and CMV serostatus was compiled. A later genetic analysis used genome-wide SNP genotypes for about three fifths of the 666 donors, treating that subset as a discovery cohort. All discovery cohort repertoires had been generated using a single sequencing platform. HLA typing covered class I and class II loci at four-digit resolution. Typing coverage varied by locus: about 620-630 donors for A, B, C, DRB1 and DQB1; 500 to 550 for DQA1; over 600 for DPA1; about 450 for DPB1. Because of strong linkage in the cohort, a few DR-DQ haplotypes were treated as single units for association and clustering. Among about 390 genotyped donors of the cohort, an average of about 240,000 unique TCR beta nucleotide sequences were sequenced per donor, roughly 20% of them non-productive.

CDR1 MNHEY and CDR2 SMNVEV were looked up in the germline V gene (reference sequence). Inclusive of the bounding cysteine and phenylalanine, the CDR3 is 14 residues long. Kept here is only the CDR3 DNA, which spans 42 bases and is read in frame from base 1. V was cut back by 2 bases and J by 4 bases, leaving a gap of 11 bases between them. In total, approximately 610 healthy bone marrow donors made up the cohort. All cohort members were sampled while nominally healthy, although unrecorded immune exposures were likely present. The donor tested CMV seropositive and was one of the 289 seropositive cohort members. Each donor provided a peripheral blood sample, and peripheral blood mononuclear cells were used for TCR beta sequencing. Genomic DNA extraction from the blood cell samples was performed with the Qiagen DNeasy Blood Extraction Kit. Study-wide findings and limitations: HLA typing was unavailable for some donors at each locus, so association tests used only the typed subset. A cluster of highly shared sequence variants was judged likely to represent a technical artifact of the sequencing pipeline. Correlated functional status among segregating V segments might be attributable to linkage disequilibrium, but an unknown experimental factor could not be ruled out. A few of the identified cytomegalovirus-associated TCR beta chains were confirmed in vitro to be specific for cytomegalovirus antigens. It was suggested by the authors that the approach could potentially be generalized to other disease states and immunological phenotypes. In an earlier analysis of approximately 590 of the donors, most TCR beta V segments appeared in productive rearrangements about 87% or about 30% of the time, broadly matching IMGT annotations. In a later analysis, HLA-associated TCR beta chains showed more clonal expansion and lower generation probabilities than non-associated chains that were equally common. The classifier was reported to diagnose cytomegalovirus status with high specificity and sensitivity in both the original and validation cohorts. When HLA alleles, especially DR and DQ, strongly co-occurred, TCR associations were difficult to assign to individual alleles. V-gene and J-gene trimming of TCR beta chains was associated with a missense DCLRE1C variant in a later genetic analysis, and the association was replicated in an independent cohort. Immune exposure information for the cohort was limited to CMV serostatus. According to a later genetic analysis, donors in an Asian-associated ancestry cluster had fewer N-insertions in productive TCRs than the approximately 700-donor mean. A further reported finding was that TCR beta sequences accurately predicted the HLA-A and HLA-B alleles for most subjects in the first cohort. According to a later analysis, most CMV-associated TCR beta chains appeared to be HLA-restricted, and the HLA associations seemed to be driven largely by CMV exposure. Fewer than 20 rarely observed V segments, including chromosome 9 orphons, were excluded from the earlier analysis of almost 600 of the donors because counts were too low. According to a later analysis, parvovirus B19, influenza, CMV and Epstein-Barr virus appeared linked to several top co-occurrence clusters. The presence/absence analyses assumed that sequencing depth was roughly uniform across donors, and that assumption may not be true. Because the 87-base-pair reads could not distinguish some IMGT-functional V segments, including TRBV6-2 and TRBV6-3, those segments were excluded. The cohort was sequenced for TCR beta chains only, and without alpha or paired-chain data the features that could be detected were limited. A later analysis found that TCR association rates varied across HLA loci, with DRB1 alleles showing the most associated TCRs and HLA-C alleles the fewest. A later analysis associated 16,951 TCR beta sequences with specific HLA alleles at a false discovery rate of 0.05. Across donors, most TCR sequences were observed very rarely, whereas some public TCRs were present in many individuals. In the study, roughly 160 TCR beta chains were listed as associated with cytomegalovirus.

This clone was counted many times. No cognate antigen has been identified for it. No quality values exist for individual bases; no much larger clone is one base distant. Library prep was done by the immunoSEQ multiplex PCR assay. For the multiplex PCR, a mixture combining 60 forward primers for TCR Vbeta segments and 13 reverse primers for TCR Jbeta segments was used. Amplification of the CDR3 region of rearranged TCR beta genes was performed with a multiplex PCR assay on genomic DNA. The amplified TCR beta libraries were sequenced on the Illumina HiSeq System as 87-base-pair reads. The authors' pipeline ran thus. A later analysis tallied 75 million to 85 million unique TCR beta chains across the 610 or so repertoires, and roughly 11 million of those chains were shared by two or more donors. Raw reads were error-corrected and collapsed into unique sequences by a nearest-neighbor algorithm in which closely related sequences were merged to remove PCR and sequencing errors. Alignment of CDR3 sequences to IMGT reference sequences was used to assign V, D and J gene segments. For a sequence to be retained, a match of at least six nucleotides was required to both a V gene segment and a J gene segment. Rearrangements were called productive when the CDR3 lacked stop codons and stayed in frame with V and J; all others were non-productive. CDR3 was defined according to IMGT convention as the region running from the second conserved V-encoded cysteine to the conserved J-encoded phenylalanine. In an earlier analysis of approximately 590 of the donors, sequences lacking an unambiguous match to a single V gene segment were excluded. An earlier analysis of just under 600 of the donors called V segments functional above 56.7% productive rearrangements and segregating when the between-donor standard deviation exceeded 5%. A statistical classification framework was developed to diagnose cytomegalovirus status using the catalog of TCR beta chain sequences. A later analysis assigned V and J genes by comparing TCR nucleotide sequences with IMGT/GENE-DB human TR gene sequences. In a later analysis, CDR3 sequences and most-parsimonious VDJ recombination scenarios were assigned using the TCRdist pipeline. In a later analysis, each TCR beta chain was defined by its CDR3 amino acid sequence together with its V-gene family, and reads lacking a unique V-gene family were excluded. To address suspected cross-contamination and a sequencing artifact, a later analysis removed under 600 highly shared, low-generation-probability nucleotide sequences. In a later analysis, a clonal expansion index was calculated for each public chain from normalized within-repertoire ranks of inferred template counts. In a later analysis, generation probabilities were computed using a VDJ recombination model fitted to out-of-frame rearrangements, and the results were checked against IGoR. A later analysis scored TCR-TCR, TCR-HLA and TCR-CMV co-occurrence with hypergeometric tests, applying a repertoire-size bias correction to TCR pairs. A later analysis estimated false discovery rates by permuting HLA or CMV assignments 20 times. In a later analysis, co-occurring TCRs were grouped with DBSCAN, and TCRdist sequence similarity was added when clustering was performed within HLA-allele-positive subsets. Repertoires with fewer than 30,000 or more than 120,000 public chains, plus five repertoires with anomalous nucleotide sharing, were excluded from co-occurrence clustering. TCRdb carries this immuneACCESS record with in-frame sequences only. Its versions omit some clonotypes, under half of them owing to an unresolved V gene in the studies checked, with the rest unexplained. V and J calls and clone size are copied from that table; D and trimming were computed from the DNA. The sample includes roughly 120,000 clones, with roughly 77% observed a single time. Less than 5.5% of the sample lies in the top ten.

This TCR came from a man aged 45-65 years in good health and CMV-seropositive. Recombination linked TRBV27 to TRBJ1-1; 5 matching bases give a weak D call of TRBD1. The sequencing input was PBMCs. CDR3 sequence: CASSLNRGRTEAFF. The nucleotides are TGTGCCAGCAGTTTAAATAGGGGCCGCACTGAAGCTTTCTTT.